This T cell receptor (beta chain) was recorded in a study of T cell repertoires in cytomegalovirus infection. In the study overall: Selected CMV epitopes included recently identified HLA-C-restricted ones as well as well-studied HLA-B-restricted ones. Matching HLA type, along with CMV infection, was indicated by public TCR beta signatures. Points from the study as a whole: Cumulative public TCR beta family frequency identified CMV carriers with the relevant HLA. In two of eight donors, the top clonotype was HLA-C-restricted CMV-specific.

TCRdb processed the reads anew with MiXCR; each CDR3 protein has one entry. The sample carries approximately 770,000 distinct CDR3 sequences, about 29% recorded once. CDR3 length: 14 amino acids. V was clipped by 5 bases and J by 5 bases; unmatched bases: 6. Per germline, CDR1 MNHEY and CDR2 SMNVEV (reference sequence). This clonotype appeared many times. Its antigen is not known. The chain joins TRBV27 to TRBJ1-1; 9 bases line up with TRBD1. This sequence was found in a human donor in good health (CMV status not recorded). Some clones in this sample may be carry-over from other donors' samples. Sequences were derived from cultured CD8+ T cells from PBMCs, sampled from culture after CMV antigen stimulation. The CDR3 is CASSPGQGRTEAFF. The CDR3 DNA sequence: TGTGCCAGCAGTCCCGGACAGGGGAGAACTGAAGCTTTCTTT.